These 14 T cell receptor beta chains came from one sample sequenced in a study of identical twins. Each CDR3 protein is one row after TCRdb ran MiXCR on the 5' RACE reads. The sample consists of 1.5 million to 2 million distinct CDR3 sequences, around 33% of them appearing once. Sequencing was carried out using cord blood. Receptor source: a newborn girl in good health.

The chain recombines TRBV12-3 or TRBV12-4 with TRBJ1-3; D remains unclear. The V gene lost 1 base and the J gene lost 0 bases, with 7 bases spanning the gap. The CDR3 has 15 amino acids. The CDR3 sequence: CASSLGGNSGNTIYF. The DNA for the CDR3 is TGTGCCAGCAGTTTAGGAGGGAACTCTGGAAACACCATATATTTT.

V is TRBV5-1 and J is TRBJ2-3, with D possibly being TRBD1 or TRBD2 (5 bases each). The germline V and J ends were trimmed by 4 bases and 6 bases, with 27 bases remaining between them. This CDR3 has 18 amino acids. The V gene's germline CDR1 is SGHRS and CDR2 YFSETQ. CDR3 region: CASSPLWGPSVDPDTQYF. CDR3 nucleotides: TGCGCCAGCAGCCCTCTTTGGGGACCCTCAGTCGACCCGGATACGCAGTATTTT. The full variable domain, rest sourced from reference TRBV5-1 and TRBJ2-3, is KAGVTQTPRYLIKTRGQQVTLSCSPISGHRSVSWYQQTPGQGLQFLFEYFSETQRNKGNFPGRFSGRQFSNSRSEMNVSTLELGDSALYLCASSPLWGPSVDPDTQYFGPGTRLTVL.

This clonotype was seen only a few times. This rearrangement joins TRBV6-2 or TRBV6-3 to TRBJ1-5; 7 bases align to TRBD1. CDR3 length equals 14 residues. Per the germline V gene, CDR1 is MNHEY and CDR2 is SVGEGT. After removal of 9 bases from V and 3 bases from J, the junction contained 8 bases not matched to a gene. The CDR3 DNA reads TGTGCCAGTCGGGACAGTTTATCCAATCAGCCCCAGCATTTT. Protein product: CASRDSLSNQPQHF.

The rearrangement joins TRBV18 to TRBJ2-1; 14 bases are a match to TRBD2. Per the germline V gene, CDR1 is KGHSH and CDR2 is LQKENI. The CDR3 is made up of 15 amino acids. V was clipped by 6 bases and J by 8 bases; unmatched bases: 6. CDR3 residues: CASSGGLAGVDEQFF. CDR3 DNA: TGTGCCAGCTCCGGGGGACTAGCGGGAGTCGATGAGCAGTTCTTC.

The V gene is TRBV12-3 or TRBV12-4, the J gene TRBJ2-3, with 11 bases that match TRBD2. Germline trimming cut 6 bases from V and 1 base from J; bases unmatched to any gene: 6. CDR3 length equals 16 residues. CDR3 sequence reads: CASRPGTSGRTDTQYF. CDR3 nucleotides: TGTGCCAGCAGACCTGGGACTAGCGGTCGCACAGATACGCAGTATTTT.

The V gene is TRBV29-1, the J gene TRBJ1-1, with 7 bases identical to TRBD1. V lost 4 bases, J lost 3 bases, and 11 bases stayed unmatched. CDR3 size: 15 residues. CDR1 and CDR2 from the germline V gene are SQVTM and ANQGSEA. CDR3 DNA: TGCAGCGTTGGCCCCTCCACAGGGGTGTACACTGAAGCTTTCTTT. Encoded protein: CSVGPSTGVYTEAFF. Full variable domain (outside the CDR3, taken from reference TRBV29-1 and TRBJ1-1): SAVISQKPSRDICQRGTSLTIQCQVDSQVTMMFWYRQQPGQSLTLIATANQGSEATYESGFVIDKFPISRPNLTFSTLTVSNMSPEDSSIYLCSVGPSTGVYTEAFFGQGTRLTVV.

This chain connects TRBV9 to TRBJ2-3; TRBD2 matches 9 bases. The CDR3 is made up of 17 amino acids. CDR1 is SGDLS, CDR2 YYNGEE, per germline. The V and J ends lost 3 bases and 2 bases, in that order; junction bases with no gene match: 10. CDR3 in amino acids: CASSEGTSRTPTDTQYF. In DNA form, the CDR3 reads TGTGCCAGCAGCGAAGGGACTAGCCGTACACCCACAGATACGCAGTATTTT. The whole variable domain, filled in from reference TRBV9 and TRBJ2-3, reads DSGVTQTPKHLITATGQRVTLRCSPRSGDLSVYWYQQSLDQGLQFLIQYYNGEERAKGNILERFSAQQFPDLHSELNLSSLELGDSALYFCASSEGTSRTPTDTQYFGPGTRLTVL.

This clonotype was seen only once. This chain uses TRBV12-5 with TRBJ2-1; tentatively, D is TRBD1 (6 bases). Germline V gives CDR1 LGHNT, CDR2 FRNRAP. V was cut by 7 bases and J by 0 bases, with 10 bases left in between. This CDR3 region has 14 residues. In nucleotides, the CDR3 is TGTGCTAGTGCCCGGACAGTCTCCTACAATGAGCAGTTCTTC. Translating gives CASARTVSYNEQFF.

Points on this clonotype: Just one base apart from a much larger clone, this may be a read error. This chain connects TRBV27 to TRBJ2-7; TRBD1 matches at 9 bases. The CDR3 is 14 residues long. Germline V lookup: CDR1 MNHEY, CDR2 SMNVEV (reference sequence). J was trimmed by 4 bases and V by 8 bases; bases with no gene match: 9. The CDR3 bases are TGTGCCAGCGCAATCGACAGGGGGAGGTACGAGCAGTACTTC. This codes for CASAIDRGRYEQYF.

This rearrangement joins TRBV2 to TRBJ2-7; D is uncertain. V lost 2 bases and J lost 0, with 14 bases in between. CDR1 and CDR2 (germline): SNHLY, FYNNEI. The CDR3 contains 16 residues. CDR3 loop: CASSERLLSGSYEQYF. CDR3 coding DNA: TGTGCCAGCAGTGAAAGGCTGCTTAGTGGCTCCTACGAGCAGTACTTC.

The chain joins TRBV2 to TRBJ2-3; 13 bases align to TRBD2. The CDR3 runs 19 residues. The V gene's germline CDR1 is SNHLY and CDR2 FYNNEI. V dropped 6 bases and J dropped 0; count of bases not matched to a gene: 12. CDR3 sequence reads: CASSQLLAGGYRSTDTQYF. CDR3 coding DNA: TGTGCCAGCAGCCAACTACTAGCGGGGGGGTATAGGAGCACAGATACGCAGTATTTT.

This chain's CDR3 is CAISETPQGALDEQYF. The CDR3 nucleotides are TGTGCCATCAGTGAGACCCCACAGGGGGCTCTGGACGAGCAGTACTTC. The rearrangement joins TRBV10-3 to TRBJ2-5, with 9 bases matching TRBD1. The DNA end favors TRBJ2-7, so the J call may be wrong. This CDR3 has 16 amino acids. Per germline, CDR1 ENHRY and CDR2 SYGVKD.

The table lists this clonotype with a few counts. The CDR3 DNA is TGCAGTGCTAGCGCCCAATTCCGGGACAGGCCCCTGGGGGAGCAGTTCTTC. It yields the protein CSASAQFRDRPLGEQFF. The chain is built from TRBV20-1 and TRBJ2-1; TRBD1 aligns across 8 bases. Germline lookup yields CDR1 DFQATT and CDR2 SNEGSKA (reference sequence). This CDR3 region has 17 residues. V lost 3 bases and J lost 10; bases outside the gene matches: 20.

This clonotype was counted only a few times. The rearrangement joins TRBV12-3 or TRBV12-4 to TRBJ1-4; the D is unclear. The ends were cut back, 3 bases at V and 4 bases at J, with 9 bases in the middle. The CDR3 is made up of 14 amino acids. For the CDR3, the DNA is TGTGCCAGCAGTTTGCTCCGGGGTAATGAAAAACTGTTTTTT. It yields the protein CASSLLRGNEKLFF.